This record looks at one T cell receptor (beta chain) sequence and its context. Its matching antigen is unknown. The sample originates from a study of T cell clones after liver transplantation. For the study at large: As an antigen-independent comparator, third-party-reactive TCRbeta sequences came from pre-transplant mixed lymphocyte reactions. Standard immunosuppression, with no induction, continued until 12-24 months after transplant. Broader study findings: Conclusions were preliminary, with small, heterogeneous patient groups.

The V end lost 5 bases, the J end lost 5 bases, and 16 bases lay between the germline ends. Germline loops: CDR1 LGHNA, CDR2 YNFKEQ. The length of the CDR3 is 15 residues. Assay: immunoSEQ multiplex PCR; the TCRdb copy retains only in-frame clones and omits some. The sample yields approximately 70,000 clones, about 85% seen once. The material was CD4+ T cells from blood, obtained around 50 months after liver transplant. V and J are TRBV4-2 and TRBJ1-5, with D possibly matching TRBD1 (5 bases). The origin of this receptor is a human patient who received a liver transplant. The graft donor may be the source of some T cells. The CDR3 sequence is CASSLDWRGDQPQHF. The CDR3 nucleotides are TGTGCCAGCAGCTTGGATTGGAGGGGTGATCAGCCCCAGCATTTT.